The entry below gives a single T cell receptor (beta chain) sequence along with its context. The sample comes from a study of blood T cell repertoires in COVID-19. Overall study: Acute and convalescent COVID-19 specimens originated in the United States, Italy and Spain. Sample material is recorded as cDNA or gDNA derived from T cells, B-cell-depleted T cells, or PBMCs.

Which cohort a participant joined came from the clinical history participants gave. Data came from immunoSEQ multiplex PCR; TCRdb stores just in-frame clones and leaves some out. This table holds about 320,000 clones, 85% found once. The origin of this receptor is a woman in her thirties who had been exposed to COVID-19. The sample consisted of PBMCs or T cells enriched from blood (not recorded which).

Here the CDR3 reads CASLEAGTDTQYF. The CDR3 DNA sequence: TGTGCCAGCCTTGAGGCCGGGACAGATACGCAGTATTTT. The chain employs TRBV28 and TRBJ2-3; D ambiguous. The germline V and J ends were trimmed by 8 bases and 3 bases, with 12 bases remaining between them. Germline V lookup: CDR1 MDHEN, CDR2 SYDVKM. This CDR3 contains 13 residues.